This entry lists 22 T cell receptor beta chains sequenced from one sample in a study of blood T cells in healthy people across ages. A sample-barcoded 5' primer and a J-beta primer mix were used in a second PCR of about 7 to 11 cycles. MiXCR was run by TCRdb on the 5' RACE reads, yielding one entry per CDR3 protein. This table has a few hundred thousand distinct CDR3 sequences, 27% appearing once. Sequenced: blood. These receptors were obtained from a woman between 70 and 85 years old in good health.

Remarks on this clonotype: One end of the junction does not line up with germline, which may come from a read error. This CDR3 reads CANSVALASYNEQFF. CDR3 DNA sequence: TGTGCCAACAGCGTAGCACTAGCCTCCTACAATGAGCAGTTCTTC. V gene TRBV9 combines with J gene TRBJ2-1, with D perhaps matching TRBD2 (6 bases). Germline loops: CDR1 SGDLS, CDR2 YYNGEE. This CDR3 is 15 amino acids long.

This clonotype was found a few times. The chain uses TRBV7-3 and TRBJ2-7; D call uncertain. The CDR3 spans 13 residues. The germline V and J ends were trimmed by 1 base and 7 bases, with 11 bases remaining between them. CDR1 SGHTA and CDR2 FQGTGA come from the germline V gene. The CDR3 DNA is TGTGCCAGCAGCTTAAATATCGGGTGGGAGCAGTACTTC. It translates to CASSLNIGWEQYF.

This clonotype was picked up many times. The chain carries TRBV7-3 and TRBJ2-3; tentatively, D is TRBD2 (5 bases). The CDR3 is 14 residues long. Trimming took off 3 bases at V and 6 bases at J, with 13 bases between the two ends. Germline V gives CDR1 SGHTA, CDR2 FQGTGA. The CDR3 coding sequence is TGTGCCAGCAGCTTCAACGGACTGGCGGATACGCAGTATTTT. Its protein is CASSFNGLADTQYF.

This clonotype was observed a few times. The chain carries TRBV20-1 and TRBJ2-1; no firm D call. The CDR3 has 13 residues. From germline, CDR1 is DFQATT and CDR2 SNEGSKA (reference sequence). V was clipped by 2 bases and J by 5 bases, with 10 bases between them. CDR3 DNA sequence: TGCAGTGCTAGACCGAGACCTAACAATGAGCAGTTCTTC. This codes for CSARPRPNNEQFF.

Only a few counts were recorded for this clonotype. The gene calls are TRBV4-3 and TRBJ1-6; D ambiguous. Germline CDR1 and CDR2: LGHNA and YSLEER. The V end was cut by 1 base, the J end by 3 bases, with 7 bases between. The CDR3 length is 15 residues. DNA for the CDR3: TGCGCCAGCAGCCAAGGGAGGAGCTATAATTCACCCCTCCACTTT. Translated, it gives CASSQGRSYNSPLHF.

This clonotype was counted between two and nine times. The CDR3 is CASTGGRGYGYTF. The CDR3 nucleotides are TGTGCCAGCACAGGGGGAAGGGGCTATGGCTACACCTTC. The chain couples TRBV7-9 to TRBJ1-2; 7 nucleotides match TRBD1. Germline CDR1 SEHNR, CDR2 FQNEAQ (reference sequence). There are 13 residues in the CDR3. The V and J ends lost 7 bases and 4 bases, in that order; junction bases with no gene match: 6. Filled out from reference TRBV7-9 and TRBJ1-2, the complete variable domain reads DTGVSQNPRHKITKRGQNVTFRCDPISEHNRLYWYRQTLGQGPEFLTYFQNEAQLEKSRLLSDRFSAERPKGSFSTLEIQRTEQGDSAMYLCASTGGRGYGYTFGSGTRLTVV.

V usage is TRBV20-1 and J usage is TRBJ2-4; D not certain. The germline V and J ends were trimmed by 1 base and 0 bases, with 7 bases remaining between them. Per germline, CDR1 DFQATT and CDR2 SNEGSKA (reference sequence). The CDR3 covers 14 residues. The CDR3 DNA follows: TGCAGTGCTAGAGGAAATGTAGCCAAAAACATTCAGTACTTC. This gives the protein CSARGNVAKNIQYF.

V and J are TRBV20-1 and TRBJ1-3; 8 bases align to TRBD1. Unmatched junction bases numbered 5, after V lost 5 bases and J lost 2 bases. CDR1 is DFQATT, CDR2 SNEGSKA, per germline (reference sequence). This CDR3 spans 14 amino acids. The CDR3 DNA reads as TGCAGTGCTCCGGGACAGGCGGCTGGAAACACCATATATTTT. Amino acids: CSAPGQAAGNTIYF.

The chain joins TRBV20-1 to TRBJ1-3; TRBD1 is a possible D gene (6 bases). The V gene lost 1 base and the J gene lost 0 bases, with 16 bases spanning the gap. From germline, CDR1 is DFQATT and CDR2 SNEGSKA (reference sequence). The CDR3 contains 17 residues. CDR3 in amino acids: CSARGGQRGLSGNTIYF. The CDR3 DNA follows: TGCAGTGCTAGAGGGGGGCAGAGGGGCCTCTCTGGAAACACCATATATTTT.

This clonotype has more than one count but fewer than ten. This chain uses TRBV24-1 with TRBJ2-1; 8 bases are a match to TRBD2. The J call may be faulty, since TRBJ2-5 better matches the DNA end. This CDR3 has 15 residues. The V gene's germline CDR1 is KGHDR and CDR2 SFDVKD. CDR3 residues: CATSELTGGRETQYF. As DNA, the CDR3 is TGTGCCACCAGTGAACTGACAGGCGGGAGGGAGACCCAGTACTTC.

This clonotype was picked up a small number of times. The gene calls are TRBV7-2 and TRBJ2-5, with a possible D match to TRBD2 (5 bases). The CDR3 is 16 amino acids. V lost 0 bases, J lost 1 base, and 12 bases lay in between. Germline V gene sequence: CDR1 SGHTA, CDR2 FQGNSA. The CDR3 reads CASSLAAAASQETQYF. DNA of the CDR3: TGTGCCAGCAGCTTAGCGGCAGCGGCCTCCCAAGAGACCCAGTACTTC.

In its sample, this clonotype was seen a few times. The V gene is TRBV2, the J gene TRBJ2-7; TRBD1 agrees at 9 bases. J gave up 6 bases and V 7 bases, and 4 bases lay outside the gene matches. Germline V gene data show CDR1 as SNHLY and CDR2 as FYNNEI. This CDR3 has 12 amino acids. The CDR3: CASTGTGREQYF. The CDR3 coding sequence is TGTGCCAGCACCGGGACAGGGCGCGAGCAGTACTTC.

This clonotype was observed a handful of times. The chain is built from TRBV6-5 and TRBJ1-3; perhaps TRBD1 as D (6 bases). V lost 2 bases, J lost 4 bases, and 18 bases lay in between. The CDR3 contains 17 residues. Per the germline V gene, CDR1 is MNHEY and CDR2 is SVGAGI. The CDR3 sequence: CASSYNMAGAWGNTIYF. The CDR3, as DNA: TGTGCCAGCAGTTACAACATGGCGGGGGCTTGGGGAAACACCATATATTTT.

Only a few counts were recorded for this clonotype. This chain joins TRBV6-2 or TRBV6-3 and TRBJ2-7; D is ambiguous. Per the germline V gene, CDR1 is MNHEY and CDR2 is SVGEGT. Trimming left V 4 bases short and J 0 bases short, with 7 bases between. The CDR3 runs 13 residues. The CDR3 DNA sequence: TGTGCCAGCAGTTTGGAGATCTCCTACGAGCAGTACTTC. The encoded protein is CASSLEISYEQYF.

This clonotype appeared many times. The CDR3 sequence is CASSPQDRGSYNEQFF. The CDR3 DNA reads as TGTGCCAGCAGCCCCCAGGACAGGGGTTCCTACAATGAGCAGTTCTTC. The rearrangement uses TRBV7-2 and TRBJ2-1, with TRBD1 matching over 9 bases. With V trimmed by 5 bases and J by 1 base, 6 bases remained unmatched. Germline CDR1 and CDR2: SGHTA and FQGNSA. The CDR3 length is 16 residues.

The rearrangement uses TRBV20-1 and TRBJ2-7, with D perhaps matching TRBD1 or TRBD2 (5 bases each). Trimming took off 3 bases at V and 7 bases at J, with 13 bases between the two ends. The CDR3 totals 12 residues. Germline V gives CDR1 DFQATT, CDR2 SNEGSKA (reference sequence). The CDR3 loop reads CSASRGSREQYF. CDR3 nucleotides: TGCAGTGCTAGCCGGGGCTCTAGGGAGCAGTACTTC.

This clonotype came up many times. The chain carries TRBV24-1 and TRBJ2-3; 7 nucleotides align to TRBD2. CDR1 KGHDR and CDR2 SFDVKD come from the germline V gene. The ends lost 4 bases at V and 1 base at J; junction bases unmatched: 10. This CDR3 spans 17 amino acids. The CDR3 protein is CATSEWGGTERTDTQYF. CDR3 nucleotide sequence: TGTGCCACCAGTGAGTGGGGGGGGACCGAACGCACAGATACGCAGTATTTT.

This clonotype turned up a few times. V is TRBV7-9 and J is TRBJ1-1, with unresolved D. This CDR3 comprises 14 residues. V was shortened by 7 bases and J by 1 base, with 13 bases between the two germline ends. CDR1 and CDR2 (germline): SEHNR, FQNEAQ (reference sequence). The CDR3 sequence is CASTVDGQNTEAFF. Written as DNA, the CDR3 is TGTGCCAGCACCGTCGACGGCCAGAACACTGAAGCTTTCTTT.

This clonotype was found a few times. The chain couples TRBV9 to TRBJ2-1; perhaps TRBD2 as D (6 bases). Germline V CDR1 and CDR2: SGDLS, YYNGEE. This CDR3 is 15 amino acids long. V was pared by 3 bases and J by 6 bases, with 16 bases between. CDR3 region: CASSGGTPRGNEQFF. The CDR3 DNA sequence: TGTGCCAGCAGCGGCGGGACCCCGAGGGGCAATGAGCAGTTCTTC. Variable domain in full (rest from reference TRBV9 and TRBJ2-1): DSGVTQTPKHLITATGQRVTLRCSPRSGDLSVYWYQQSLDQGLQFLIQYYNGEERAKGNILERFSAQQFPDLHSELNLSSLELGDSALYFCASSGGTPRGNEQFFGPGTRLTVL.

V and J are TRBV18 and TRBJ1-1, with no clear D. CDR3 size: 13 residues. The germline gives CDR1 KGHSH, CDR2 LQKENI. The V end was cut by 2 bases, the J end by 4 bases, with 8 bases between. Here the CDR3 reads CASSPDARTEAFF. CDR3 DNA: TGTGCCAGCTCACCAGATGCGCGCACTGAAGCTTTCTTT. The whole variable domain, filled in from reference TRBV18 and TRBJ1-1, reads NAGVMQNPRHLVRRRGQEARLRCSPMKGHSHVYWYRQLPEEGLKFMVYLQKENIIDESGMPKERFSAEFPKEGPSILRIQQVVRGDSAAYFCASSPDARTEAFFGQGTRLTVV.

The chain links TRBV4-3 to TRBJ2-1, with 10 bases lining up with TRBD2. The CDR3 runs 13 residues. J was trimmed by 8 bases and V by 4 bases; bases with no gene match: 2. Germline V gene lookup returns CDR1 LGHNA and CDR2 YSLEER. The CDR3 DNA reads as TGCGCCAGCAGCCGGACTAGCGGAGATGAGCAGTTCTTC. Translating it yields CASSRTSGDEQFF.

This clonotype was seen more than once but under ten times. This chain joins TRBV6-2 or TRBV6-3 and TRBJ2-1, with D perhaps matching TRBD2 (7 bases). Per germline, CDR1 MNHEY and CDR2 SVGEGT. The CDR3 covers 15 residues. V lost 4 bases and J lost 5, with 15 bases in between. CDR3 sequence reads: CASSFSGGWNNEQFF. CDR3 nucleotides: TGTGCCAGCAGTTTTTCGGGGGGCTGGAACAATGAGCAGTTCTTC.